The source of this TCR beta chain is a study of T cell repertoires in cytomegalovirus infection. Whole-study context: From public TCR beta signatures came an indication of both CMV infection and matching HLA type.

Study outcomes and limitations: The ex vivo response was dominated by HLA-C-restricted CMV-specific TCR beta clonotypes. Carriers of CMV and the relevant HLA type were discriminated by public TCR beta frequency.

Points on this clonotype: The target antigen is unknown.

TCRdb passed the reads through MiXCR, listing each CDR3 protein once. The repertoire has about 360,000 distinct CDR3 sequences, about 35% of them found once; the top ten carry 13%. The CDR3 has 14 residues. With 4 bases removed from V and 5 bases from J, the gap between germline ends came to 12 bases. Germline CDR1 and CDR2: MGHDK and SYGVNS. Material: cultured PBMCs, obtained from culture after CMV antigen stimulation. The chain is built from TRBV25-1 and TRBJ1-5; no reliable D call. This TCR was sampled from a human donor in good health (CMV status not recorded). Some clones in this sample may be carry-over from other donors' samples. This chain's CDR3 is CASSVGVGDQPQHF. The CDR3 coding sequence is TGTGCCAGCAGTGTTGGGGTGGGAGATCAGCCCCAGCATTTT.